Presented here are 22 T cell receptor beta chains from one specimen sequenced in a study of T cell responses to AZD1222 COVID-19 vaccine. Here immunoSEQ multiplex PCR was the method, and the copy in TCRdb shows in-frame clones only, minus some. This table holds over 65,000 clones, 60% to 80% found once. This material consisted of peripheral blood, taken on day 0 of AZD1222 vaccination. These receptors all stem from an adult in good health.

V and J are TRBV29-1 and TRBJ2-3; TRBD2 aligns across 11 bases. Germline V gene data show CDR1 as SQVTM and CDR2 as ANQGSEA. Losses at the gene ends were 7 bases for V and 0 bases for J; bases not matched to a gene: 6. The CDR3 is 15 residues long. This CDR3 is CSAKTSGASTDTQYF. In DNA form, the CDR3 reads TGCAGCGCAAAGACTAGCGGGGCTAGCACAGATACGCAGTATTTT.

The J gene is TRBJ2-7, the V gene TRBV3-1 (or the pseudogene TRBV3-2); D is ambiguous. The CDR3 extends over 14 amino acids. From germline, CDR1 is LGHDT and CDR2 YNNKEL (reference sequence). V was clipped by 1 base and J by 6 bases, with 13 bases between them. CDR3 DNA: TGTGCCAGCAGCCAAGGTTTCGCGTGGGGCGAGCAGTACTTC. This codes for CASSQGFAWGEQYF.

The chain links TRBV7-2 to TRBJ2-3, with D possibly matching TRBD2 (6 bases). With 5 bases removed from V and 1 base from J, the gap between germline ends came to 16 bases. The length of the CDR3 is 16 residues. The germline V gene has CDR1 SGHTA and CDR2 FQGNSA. This CDR3 is CASSTSRGTRTDTQYF. As DNA, the CDR3 is TGTGCCAGCAGCACCTCCCGCGGGACTCGCACAGATACGCAGTATTTT. The entire variable domain, with the rest obtained from reference TRBV7-2 and TRBJ2-3, is as follows: GAGVSQSPSNKVTEKGKDVELRCDPISGHTALYWYRQSLGQGLEFLIYFQGNSAPDKSGLPSDRFSAERTGGSVSTLTIQRTQQEDSAVYLCASSTSRGTRTDTQYFGPGTRLTVL.

A remark on this clone: Different DNA sequences within this sample yield the same CDR3. This chain links TRBV28 with TRBJ1-2; no clear D. From germline, CDR1 is MDHEN and CDR2 SYDVKM. This CDR3 comprises 13 residues. V was pared by 2 bases and J by 4 bases, with 8 bases between. The CDR3 sequence: CASSLAGPYGYTF. The CDR3 DNA is TGTGCCAGCAGTTTAGCAGGACCCTATGGCTACACCTTC.

This chain joins TRBV24-1 and TRBJ1-5; possible D gene TRBD1, 5 bases. Germline V gene lookup returns CDR1 KGHDR and CDR2 SFDVKD. V lost 5 bases, J lost 7 bases, and 11 bases lay in between. The CDR3 spans 13 residues. In DNA form, the CDR3 reads TGTGCCACCAGTGTCAGGGAGGGACAGCCCCAGCATTTT. Its protein is CATSVREGQPQHF.

The sample holds one count of this clone. This chain links TRBV11-3 with TRBJ1-3; D unresolved. The CDR3 covers 15 residues. Germline CDR1 SGHNT, CDR2 YENEEA. The V end lost 1 base, the J end lost 2 bases, and 9 bases lay between the germline ends. The CDR3 region is CASSLGVQAGNTIYF. The CDR3 bases are TGTGCCAGCAGCTTAGGAGTTCAAGCTGGAAACACCATATATTTT.

V gene TRBV29-1 combines with J gene TRBJ1-2; 9 nucleotides match TRBD1. The CDR3 totals 14 residues. The V and J ends lost 0 bases and 7 bases, in that order; junction bases with no gene match: 6. Germline assignment: CDR1 SQVTM and CDR2 ANQGSEA. CDR3 sequence: CSVEDRTGGSGYTF. DNA for the CDR3: TGCAGCGTTGAAGATAGAACAGGGGGCTCTGGCTACACCTTC.

Here the CDR3 DNA reads TGTGCCAGCAGCTTGGTGTCCCGAACCCTAGTCAATGAGCAGTTCTTC. Translation: CASSLVSRTLVNEQFF. The V call is TRBV5-6, the J call TRBJ2-1; D remains ambiguous. V lost 0 bases and J 6 bases, leaving 16 bases between the germline ends. CDR1 is SGHDT, CDR2 YYEEEE, per germline. The CDR3 has 16 residues.

V and J are TRBV18 and TRBJ2-6; tentatively, D is TRBD1 (5 bases). Trimming cost V 2 bases and J 4 bases, with 12 bases left between them. Germline V gene sequence: CDR1 KGHSH, CDR2 LQKENI. The CDR3 sequence is 16 residues long. The CDR3 DNA follows: TGTGCCAGCTCACCAGAAGGGGTGCGAGGGGCCAACGTCCTGACTTTC. It is translated as CASSPEGVRGANVLTF.

The chain has TRBV10-1 and TRBJ1-2; D is unresolved. CDR3 length: 13 amino acids. Trimming pared 2 bases from V and 2 bases from J, leaving 6 bases between. The germline gives CDR1 WNHNN, CDR2 SYGVQD (reference sequence). The CDR3 DNA is TGCGCCAGCAGTGAGAACGGCAACTATGGCTACACCTTC. Translated: CASSENGNYGYTF.

This clone was counted a few times. This chain joins TRBV28 and TRBJ2-2; weak D call: TRBD2 (5 bases). The V gene lost 5 bases and the J gene lost 6 bases, with 22 bases spanning the gap. This CDR3 contains 17 residues. CDR1 and CDR2 (germline): MDHEN, SYDVKM. The CDR3 sequence: CASSQQWAGPHAGELFF. The DNA for the CDR3 is TGTGCCAGCAGTCAACAGTGGGCGGGTCCCCACGCCGGGGAGCTGTTTTTT.

The V call is TRBV5-4, the J call TRBJ1-2, with D hard to call. Per germline, CDR1 SGHNT and CDR2 YYREEE (reference sequence). The ends were cut back, 5 bases at V and 1 base at J, with 15 bases in the middle. The CDR3 consists of 15 residues. CDR3 residues: CASSSSGEGNYGYTF. The CDR3 nucleotides read TGTGCCAGCAGTTCCTCCGGGGAGGGTAACTATGGCTACACCTTC.

Points on this clone: This CDR3 is also generated by other DNA sequences in the sample. The gene calls are TRBV5-4 and TRBJ1-5; D gene uncertain. Germline-derived CDR1 and CDR2 are SGHNT and YYREEE (reference sequence). The CDR3 has 12 residues. The ends were cut back, 4 bases at V and 5 bases at J, with 7 bases in the middle. The CDR3 reads CASSLDDQPQHF. CDR3 sequence (DNA): TGTGCCAGCAGCCTAGATGATCAGCCCCAGCATTTT.

The gene calls are TRBV6-5 and TRBJ1-6; unclear D gene. Germline CDR1 MNHEY, CDR2 SVGAGI. V lost 7 bases and J lost 7, with 14 bases in between. This CDR3 has 14 amino acids. CDR3 region: CASMIGPVNSPLHF. The CDR3 region has the DNA TGTGCCAGCATGATCGGCCCCGTGAATTCACCCCTCCACTTT.

J is TRBJ2-1 and V is TRBV11-2; 10 positions match TRBD2. V lost 6 bases, J lost 4 bases, and 6 bases stayed unmatched. Germline CDR1 is SGHAT and CDR2 is FQNNGV. CDR3 length equals 15 residues. CDR3 region: CASSSGTSEYNEQFF. In nucleotides, the CDR3 is TGTGCCAGCAGTTCCGGGACTAGCGAGTACAATGAGCAGTTCTTC.

The chain links TRBV2 to TRBJ2-3; no clear D gene. CDR1 and CDR2 (germline): SNHLY, FYNNEI. Trimming stripped 2 bases from V and 1 base from J, with 7 bases between. The CDR3 covers 14 residues. CDR3 in DNA: TGTGCCAGCAGTGAACTGTCCCGCACAGATACGCAGTATTTT. Translating gives CASSELSRTDTQYF.

V usage is TRBV10-1 and J usage is TRBJ2-3; D uncertain. Germline V gene sequence: CDR1 WNHNN, CDR2 SYGVQD (reference sequence). Trimming pared 4 bases from V and 8 bases from J, leaving 13 bases between. This CDR3 comprises 13 residues. CDR3 amino acids: CASSGQVLGTQYF. For the CDR3, the DNA is TGCGCCAGCAGTGGCCAGGTCCTTGGTACGCAGTATTTT.

The rearrangement links TRBV29-1 to TRBJ2-7; 8 bases match TRBD2. With 6 bases clipped from V and 4 bases from J, the junction kept 8 bases outside the gene matches. The CDR3 consists of 13 residues. The germline CDR1 and CDR2 sequences are SQVTM and ANQGSEA. The CDR3, as DNA: TGCAGCGTACTGACTAGCGACAAATACGAGCAGTACTTC. Amino acid sequence: CSVLTSDKYEQYF.

This rearrangement joins TRBV28 to TRBJ2-1, with a tentative D call TRBD2 (6 bases). Trimming shortened V by 8 bases and J by 8 bases, and 13 bases separated the two germline ends. Germline lookup yields CDR1 MDHEN and CDR2 SYDVKM. CDR3 size: 12 residues. CDR3 DNA: TGTGCCAGCGGGAGGAGGGAGGATGAGCAGTTCTTC. Its translation is CASGRREDEQFF.

V usage is TRBV30 and J usage is TRBJ2-3; D gene ambiguous. This CDR3 contains 12 residues. V was clipped by 1 base and J by 6 bases, with 8 bases between them. The germline gives CDR1 GTSNPN, CDR2 SVGIG (reference sequence). The CDR3 region is CAWSGSADTQYF. CDR3 bases: TGTGCCTGGAGTGGGTCGGCGGATACGCAGTATTTT.

This clone was detected only once. This chain joins TRBV20-1 and TRBJ2-1, with D perhaps TRBD2 (5 bases). The germline CDR1 and CDR2 sequences are DFQATT and SNEGSKA (reference sequence). This CDR3 has 17 amino acids. Trimming removed 3 bases at V and 3 bases at J, with 21 bases between. CDR3 region: CSASPLVRSGIYNEQFF. For the CDR3, the DNA is TGCAGTGCTAGTCCCCTGGTCCGGAGCGGTATCTACAATGAGCAGTTCTTC.

This clone came up once. The CDR3 sequence is CASKKAVVQYF. The DNA of the CDR3 is TGTGCCAGCAAAAAGGCCGTTGTGCAGTACTTC. This chain connects TRBV12-3 or TRBV12-4 to TRBJ2-7; D is unclear. V was clipped by 7 bases and J by 9 bases, with 13 bases between them. This CDR3 is built from 11 residues.